This T cell receptor beta chain was documented in a study of T cell responses to AZD1222 COVID-19 vaccine. Across the whole study: Investigators merged groups given second doses at roughly 4 or roughly 12 weeks.

The CDR3 has 16 amino acids. The germline V and J ends were trimmed by 3 bases and 6 bases, with 17 bases remaining between them. Germline V CDR1 and CDR2: KGHSH, LQKENI. Note on this clone: Antigen specificity is unknown.

TCRdb's table, derived via immunoSEQ multiplex PCR, lists solely in-frame clones and lacks some. Of over 70,000 clones listed, about 85% are singletons. Study results and limitations: Regions 160-218 and 743-854 held dominance among vaccine-associated CD4 TCRs, which spanned spike.

The TCR was taken from an adult in good health. This sample comprised peripheral blood, obtained on day 0 of AZD1222 vaccination. The genes are TRBV18 and TRBJ2-2, with D perhaps TRBD2 (6 bases). The DNA of the CDR3 is TGTGCCAGCTCACCGGTTTTGACTAGGAGGGCCGGGGAGCTGTTTTTT. Its translation: CASSPVLTRRAGELFF. The full variable domain, with the rest looked up from reference TRBV18 and TRBJ2-2, is NAGVMQNPRHLVRRRGQEARLRCSPMKGHSHVYWYRQLPEEGLKFMVYLQKENIIDESGMPKERFSAEFPKEGPSILRIQQVVRGDSAAYFCASSPVLTRRAGELFFGEGSRLTVL.